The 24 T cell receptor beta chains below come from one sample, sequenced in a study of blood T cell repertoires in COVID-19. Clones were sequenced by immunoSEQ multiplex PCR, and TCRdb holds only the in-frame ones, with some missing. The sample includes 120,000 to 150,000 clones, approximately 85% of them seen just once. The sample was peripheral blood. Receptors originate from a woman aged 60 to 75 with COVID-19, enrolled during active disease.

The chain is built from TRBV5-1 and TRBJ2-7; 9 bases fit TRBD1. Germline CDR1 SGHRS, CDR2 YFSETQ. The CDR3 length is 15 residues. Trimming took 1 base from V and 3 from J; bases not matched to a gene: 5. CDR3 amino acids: CASSLRDRVFYEQYF. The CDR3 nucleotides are TGCGCCAGCAGCTTGAGGGACAGGGTCTTCTACGAGCAGTACTTC.

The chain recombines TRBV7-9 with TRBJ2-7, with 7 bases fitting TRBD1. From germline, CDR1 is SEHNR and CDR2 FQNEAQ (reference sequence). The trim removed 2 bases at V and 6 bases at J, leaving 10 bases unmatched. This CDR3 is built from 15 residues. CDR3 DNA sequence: TGTGCCAGCAGCTTAATCAACGACAGGGCGGCCGAGCAGTACTTC. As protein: CASSLINDRAAEQYF.

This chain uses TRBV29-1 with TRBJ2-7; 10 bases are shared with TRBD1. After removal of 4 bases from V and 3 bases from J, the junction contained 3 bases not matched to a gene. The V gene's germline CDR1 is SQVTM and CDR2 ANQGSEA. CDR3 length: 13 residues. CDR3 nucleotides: TGCAGCGTTGGAGGGACAGGGGACTACGAGCAGTACTTC. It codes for CSVGGTGDYEQYF.

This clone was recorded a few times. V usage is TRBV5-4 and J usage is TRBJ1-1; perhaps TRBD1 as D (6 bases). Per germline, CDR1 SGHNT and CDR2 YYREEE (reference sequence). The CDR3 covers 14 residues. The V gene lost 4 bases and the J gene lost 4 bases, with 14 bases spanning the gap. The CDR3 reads CASSLQQGTTEAFF. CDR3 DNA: TGTGCCAGCAGCCTGCAACAGGGAACCACTGAAGCTTTCTTT.

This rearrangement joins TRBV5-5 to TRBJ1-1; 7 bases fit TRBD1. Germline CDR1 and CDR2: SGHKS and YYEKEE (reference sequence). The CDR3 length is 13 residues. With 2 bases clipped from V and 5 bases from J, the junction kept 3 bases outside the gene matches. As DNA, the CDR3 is TGTGCCAGCAGCTTCAGGGGGTCGACTGAAGCTTTCTTT. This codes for CASSFRGSTEAFF.

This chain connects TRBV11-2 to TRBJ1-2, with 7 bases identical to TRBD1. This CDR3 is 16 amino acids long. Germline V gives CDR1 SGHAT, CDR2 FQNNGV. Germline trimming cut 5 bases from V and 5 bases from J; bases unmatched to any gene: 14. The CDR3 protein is CASSPDRDTMTYGYTF. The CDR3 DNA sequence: TGTGCCAGCAGCCCTGACAGGGATACGATGACTTATGGCTACACCTTC. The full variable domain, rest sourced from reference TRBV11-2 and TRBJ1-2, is EAGVAQSPRYKIIEKRQSVAFWCNPISGHATLYWYQQILGQGPKLLIQFQNNGVVDDSQLPKDRFSAERLKGVDSTLKIQPAKLEDSAVYLCASSPDRDTMTYGYTFGSGTRLTVV.

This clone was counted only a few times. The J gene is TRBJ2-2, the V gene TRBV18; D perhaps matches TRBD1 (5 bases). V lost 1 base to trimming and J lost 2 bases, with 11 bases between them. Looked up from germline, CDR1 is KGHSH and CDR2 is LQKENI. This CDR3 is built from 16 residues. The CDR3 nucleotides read TGTGCCAGCTCACCACGCAGGGATGGTAACACCGGGGAGCTGTTTTTT. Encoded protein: CASSPRRDGNTGELFF.

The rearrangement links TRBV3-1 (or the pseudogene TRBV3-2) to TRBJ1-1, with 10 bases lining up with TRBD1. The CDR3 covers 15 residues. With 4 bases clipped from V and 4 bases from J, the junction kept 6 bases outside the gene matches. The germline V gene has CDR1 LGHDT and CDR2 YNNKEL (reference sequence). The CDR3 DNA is TGTGCCAGCAGCCCAGAGACAGGGGGCGGCACTGAAGCTTTCTTT. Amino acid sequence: CASSPETGGGTEAFF.

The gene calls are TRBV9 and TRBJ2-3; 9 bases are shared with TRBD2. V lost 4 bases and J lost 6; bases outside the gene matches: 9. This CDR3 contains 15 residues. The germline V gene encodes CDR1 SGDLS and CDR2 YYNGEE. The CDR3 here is CASSPWAGGQDTQYF. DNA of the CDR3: TGTGCCAGCAGCCCCTGGGCGGGGGGGCAGGATACGCAGTATTTT.

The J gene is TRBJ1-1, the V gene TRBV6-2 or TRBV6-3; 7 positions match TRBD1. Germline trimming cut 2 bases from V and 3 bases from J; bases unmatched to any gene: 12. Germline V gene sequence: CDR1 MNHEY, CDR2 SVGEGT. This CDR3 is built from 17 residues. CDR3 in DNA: TGTGCCAGCAGTTACCTCCGGACAGGTGGTCCCTACACTGAAGCTTTCTTT. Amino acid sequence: CASSYLRTGGPYTEAFF.

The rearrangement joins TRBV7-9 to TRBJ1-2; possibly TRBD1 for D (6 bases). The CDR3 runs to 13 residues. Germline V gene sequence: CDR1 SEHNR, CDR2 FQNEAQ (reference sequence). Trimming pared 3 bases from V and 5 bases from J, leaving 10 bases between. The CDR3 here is CASSFTGWYGYTF. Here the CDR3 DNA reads TGTGCCAGCAGCTTCACAGGGTGGTATGGCTACACCTTC.

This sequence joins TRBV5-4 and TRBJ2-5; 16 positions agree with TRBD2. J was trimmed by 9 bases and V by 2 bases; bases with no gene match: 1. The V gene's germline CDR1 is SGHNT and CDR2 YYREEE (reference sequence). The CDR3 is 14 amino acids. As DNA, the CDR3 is TGTGCCAGCAGCTTCGGGACTAGCGGGGGGGCCCAGTACTTC. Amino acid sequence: CASSFGTSGGAQYF.

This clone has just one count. CDR3 nucleotides: TGCAGCGTGGGAGCTTTGGGACAGGGGTGGACCTACGAGCAGTACTTC. Translating gives CSVGALGQGWTYEQYF. The chain couples TRBV29-1 to TRBJ2-7; 10 nucleotides agree with TRBD1. Germline trimming cut 6 bases from V and 2 bases from J; bases unmatched to any gene: 13. The CDR3 totals 16 residues. Germline values: CDR1 SQVTM, CDR2 ANQGSEA.

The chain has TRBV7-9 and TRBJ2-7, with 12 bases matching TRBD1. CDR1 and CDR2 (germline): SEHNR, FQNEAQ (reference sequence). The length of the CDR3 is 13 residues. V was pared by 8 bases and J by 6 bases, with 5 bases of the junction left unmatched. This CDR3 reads CASRGTGGLEQYF. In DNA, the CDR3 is TGTGCCAGCCGCGGGACAGGGGGCCTCGAGCAGTACTTC.

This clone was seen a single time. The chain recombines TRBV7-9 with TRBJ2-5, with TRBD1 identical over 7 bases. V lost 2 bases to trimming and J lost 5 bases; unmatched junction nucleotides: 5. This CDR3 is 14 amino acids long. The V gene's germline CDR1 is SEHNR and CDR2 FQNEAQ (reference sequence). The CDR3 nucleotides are TGTGCCAGCAGCTTAAGGGGGCGGAACGAGACCCAGTACTTC. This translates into CASSLRGRNETQYF.

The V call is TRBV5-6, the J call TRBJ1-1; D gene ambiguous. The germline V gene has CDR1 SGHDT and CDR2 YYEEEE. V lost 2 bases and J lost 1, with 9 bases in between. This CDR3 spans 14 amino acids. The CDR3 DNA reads TGTGCCAGCAGCTTTGAGTACCGGAACACTGAAGCTTTCTTT. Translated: CASSFEYRNTEAFF.

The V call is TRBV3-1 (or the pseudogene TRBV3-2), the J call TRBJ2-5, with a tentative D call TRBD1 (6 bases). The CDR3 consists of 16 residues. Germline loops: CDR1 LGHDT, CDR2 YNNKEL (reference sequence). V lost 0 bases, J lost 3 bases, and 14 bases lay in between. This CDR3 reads CASSQEQGDVEETQYF. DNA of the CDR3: TGTGCCAGCAGCCAAGAACAGGGTGACGTCGAAGAGACCCAGTACTTC.

The CDR3 is CASSLAGAGGNEQFF. CDR3 nucleotide sequence: TGTGCCAGCAGCTTGGCCGGAGCCGGGGGAAACGAGCAGTTCTTC. The V gene is TRBV5-4, the J gene TRBJ2-1, with D tentatively TRBD2 (6 bases). Germline V gives CDR1 SGHNT, CDR2 YYREEE (reference sequence). V lost 0 bases and J 10 bases, leaving 17 bases between the germline ends. This CDR3 comprises 15 residues.

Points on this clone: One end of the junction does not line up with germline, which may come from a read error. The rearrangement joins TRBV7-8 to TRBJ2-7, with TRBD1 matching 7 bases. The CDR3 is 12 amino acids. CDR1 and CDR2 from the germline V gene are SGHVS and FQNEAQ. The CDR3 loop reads CASSLSLRGQNF. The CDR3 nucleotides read TGTGCCAGCAGCTTATCTTTAAGGGGGCAGAACTTC.

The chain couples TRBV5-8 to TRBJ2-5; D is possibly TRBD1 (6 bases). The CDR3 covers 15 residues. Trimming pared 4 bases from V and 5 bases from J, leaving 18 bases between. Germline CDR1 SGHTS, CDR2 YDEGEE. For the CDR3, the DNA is TGTGCCAGCAGCGGGGGCTGGGGGCGTGATGAGACCCAGTACTTC. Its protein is CASSGGWGRDETQYF.

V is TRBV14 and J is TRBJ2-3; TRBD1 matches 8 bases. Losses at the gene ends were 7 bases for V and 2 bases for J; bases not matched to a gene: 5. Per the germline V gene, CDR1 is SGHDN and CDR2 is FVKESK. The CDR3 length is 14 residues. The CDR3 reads CASTRTGTTDTQYF. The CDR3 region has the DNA TGTGCCAGCACCCGGACAGGGACCACAGATACGCAGTATTTT.

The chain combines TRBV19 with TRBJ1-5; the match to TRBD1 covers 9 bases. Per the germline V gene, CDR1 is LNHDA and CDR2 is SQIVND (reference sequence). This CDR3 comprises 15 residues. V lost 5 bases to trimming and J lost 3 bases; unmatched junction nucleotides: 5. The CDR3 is CASSEQGAYNQPQHF. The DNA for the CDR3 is TGTGCCAGTAGTGAACAGGGGGCATACAATCAGCCCCAGCATTTT.

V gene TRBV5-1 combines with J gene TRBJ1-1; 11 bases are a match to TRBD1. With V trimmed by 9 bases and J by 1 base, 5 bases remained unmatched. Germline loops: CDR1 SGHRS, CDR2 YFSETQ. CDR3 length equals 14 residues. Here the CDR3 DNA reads TGCGCCACCGGACAGGGGGCTTCGAACACTGAAGCTTTCTTT. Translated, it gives CATGQGASNTEAFF.

The CDR3 DNA follows: TGTGCCAGCAGCTTCGAGGGTTCGGGCACTGAAGCTTTCTTT. Protein product: CASSFEGSGTEAFF. The V and J genes are TRBV5-5 and TRBJ1-1; D unclear. From germline, CDR1 is SGHKS and CDR2 YYEKEE (reference sequence). The V and J ends lost 2 bases and 4 bases respectively, with 12 bases between them. This CDR3 region has 14 residues.